The next 30 T cell receptor beta chains were all read from a single sample in a study of control samples from healthy donors and cancer patients. Some clones are missing from TCRdb's copy, which holds only in-frame ones; the method was immunoSEQ multiplex PCR. The sample consists of approximately 90,000 clones, about 88% of them appearing once. Sequencing used PBMCs. All receptors derive from a man between 70 and 80 years old with lung cancer.

The V and J genes are TRBV5-6 and TRBJ1-1; D gene uncertain. The CDR3 contains 13 residues. The ends were cut back, 1 base at V and 1 base at J, with 5 bases in the middle. Germline CDR1 SGHDT, CDR2 YYEEEE. The CDR3 DNA reads as TGTGCCAGCAGCTTGTCTCGGAACACTGAAGCTTTCTTT. The encoded protein is CASSLSRNTEAFF.

The genes are TRBV12-3 or TRBV12-4 and TRBJ1-1; no reliable D call. The length of the CDR3 is 13 residues. Between the trimmed V and J ends, which lost 2 bases and 5 bases, there was a span of 9 bases. The CDR3 DNA reads as TGTGCCAGCAGTTTAAAGGGAGATACTGAAGCTTTCTTT. It codes for CASSLKGDTEAFF.

The rearrangement joins TRBV5-1 to TRBJ2-1; maybe TRBD2 (6 bases). Germline CDR1 is SGHRS and CDR2 is YFSETQ. Trimming removed 0 bases from V and 6 bases from J, with 10 bases in between. This CDR3 comprises 14 residues. For the CDR3, the DNA is TGCGCCAGCAGCTTGGCCGCGGGGATCAATGAGCAGTTCTTC. Translating gives CASSLAAGINEQFF.

This clone was counted once. The V gene is TRBV7-6, the J gene TRBJ1-5; D call uncertain. V was pared by 1 base and J by 8 bases, with 15 bases between. Germline V gives CDR1 SGHVS, CDR2 FNYEAQ. The CDR3 length is 15 residues. This CDR3 reads CASSLGPGGLEPQHF. The DNA of the CDR3 is TGTGCCAGCAGCTTAGGCCCAGGAGGACTCGAGCCCCAGCATTTT. Full variable domain (remainder filled in from reference TRBV7-6 and TRBJ1-5): GAGVSQSPRYKVTKRGQDVALRCDPISGHVSLYWYRQALGQGPEFLTYFNYEAQQDKSGLPNDRFSAERPEGSISTLTIQRTEQRDSAMYRCASSLGPGGLEPQHFGDGTRLSIL.

The chain uses TRBV5-4 and TRBJ2-5, with D hard to call. Deletions cut 0 bases from V and 0 bases from J, with 6 bases between. Germline values: CDR1 SGHNT, CDR2 YYREEE (reference sequence). The CDR3 consists of 14 residues. The CDR3: CASSLVQYQETQYF. In nucleotides, the CDR3 is TGTGCCAGCAGCTTGGTGCAGTACCAAGAGACCCAGTACTTC. Using reference TRBV5-4 and TRBJ2-5 for the parts outside the CDR3, the full variable domain is ETGVTQSPTHLIKTRGQQVTLRCSSQSGHNTVSWYQQALGQGPQFIFQYYREEENGRGNFPPRFSGLQFPNYSSELNVNALELDDSALYLCASSLVQYQETQYFGPGTRLLVL.

Only one count was recorded for this clone. This chain uses TRBV19 with TRBJ2-5; 7 bases agree with TRBD1. After removal of 9 bases from V and 5 bases from J, the junction contained 12 bases not matched to a gene. The CDR3 is 14 amino acids. The germline CDR1 and CDR2 sequences are LNHDA and SQIVND (reference sequence). DNA for the CDR3: TGTGCCAGCCGTGACGTAGGGGGCGGGGAGACCCAGTACTTC. This encodes CASRDVGGGETQYF.

This clone appeared a single time. V gene TRBV28 combines with J gene TRBJ1-5; maybe TRBD1 (5 bases). V was clipped by 2 bases and J by 4 bases, with 9 bases between them. Per germline, CDR1 MDHEN and CDR2 SYDVKM. The CDR3 is made up of 14 amino acids. The CDR3 protein is CASSLPSGNQPQHF. The CDR3 region has the DNA TGTGCCAGCAGTTTACCCTCAGGGAATCAGCCCCAGCATTTT.

This chain connects TRBV9 to TRBJ2-2, with D perhaps matching TRBD1 (5 bases). Per germline, CDR1 SGDLS and CDR2 YYNGEE. V dropped 7 bases and J dropped 3 bases, with 10 bases sitting between them. This CDR3 has 13 amino acids. CDR3 DNA: TGTGCCAGCGGGTGGGGCGACACCGGGGAGCTGTTTTTT. Residues: CASGWGDTGELFF.

J is TRBJ1-2 and V is TRBV19; 8 nucleotides line up with TRBD1. CDR3 length: 15 residues. The V and J ends lost 4 bases and 4 bases, in that order; junction bases with no gene match: 8. Germline CDR1 reads LNHDA; CDR2 reads SQIVND (reference sequence). This CDR3 reads CASSRDRGGGYGYTF. Written as DNA, the CDR3 is TGTGCCAGTAGTAGAGACAGGGGCGGAGGCTATGGCTACACCTTC.

This chain uses TRBV7-3 with TRBJ2-3; unclear D gene. Trimming pared 5 bases from V and 5 bases from J, leaving 8 bases between. The germline CDR1 and CDR2 sequences are SGHTA and FQGTGA. The CDR3 spans 12 residues. CDR3 DNA: TGTGCCAGCAGCCCGTCAGGAGATACGCAGTATTTT. This codes for CASSPSGDTQYF.

This chain links TRBV5-1 with TRBJ2-1; tentatively, D is TRBD2 (5 bases). V was trimmed by 0 bases and J by 10 bases, leaving 17 bases between them. CDR1 and CDR2 from the germline V gene are SGHRS and YFSETQ. There are 15 residues in the CDR3. This CDR3 reads CASSLVGGKQREQFF. The CDR3 DNA follows: TGCGCCAGCAGCTTGGTTGGAGGCAAGCAACGCGAGCAGTTCTTC.

The V call is TRBV10-2, the J call TRBJ2-2; unclear D gene. The CDR3 consists of 13 residues. V shed 0 bases and J shed 4 bases, with 3 bases lying between them. CDR1 and CDR2 from the germline V gene are WSHSY and SAAADI. CDR3 protein: CASSESSTGELFF. The CDR3 bases are TGCGCCAGCAGTGAGTCCTCCACCGGGGAGCTGTTTTTT.

The chain uses TRBV19 and TRBJ1-2, with D maybe TRBD1 (5 bases). Germline V gene lookup returns CDR1 LNHDA and CDR2 SQIVND (reference sequence). The CDR3 consists of 18 residues. V lost 3 bases and J lost 6, with 26 bases in between. In DNA form, the CDR3 reads TGTGCCAGTAGTATCGGTATCCGCGTAAGGGACCTACAGAATGGCTACACCTTC. The encoded protein is CASSIGIRVRDLQNGYTF. Combining the CDR3 with reference TRBV19 and TRBJ1-2 gives the whole variable domain DGGITQSPKYLFRKEGQNVTLSCEQNLNHDAMYWYRQDPGQGLRLIYYSQIVNDFQKGDIAEGYSVSREKKESFPLTVTSAQKNPTAFYLCASSIGIRVRDLQNGYTFGSGTRLTVV.

Remarks on this clone: One end of the junction varies from germline; a read error may be responsible. This chain connects TRBV27 to TRBJ2-1, with 7 bases matching TRBD1. The V gene's germline CDR1 is MNHEY and CDR2 SMNVEV (reference sequence). CDR3 length: 11 amino acids. CDR3 nucleotides: TGTGCCAGCAGGAGGGGGCGCGAGCGGTTCTTC. Translating gives CASRRGRERFF.

In its sample, this clone ranks as medium-sized. The chain combines TRBV27 with TRBJ2-7; 7 positions match TRBD2. The CDR3 spans 14 residues. Germline values: CDR1 MNHEY, CDR2 SMNVEV (reference sequence). The junction had 10 bases not matched to a gene; V was cut back by 5 bases and J by 6 bases. Written as DNA, the CDR3 is TGTGCCAGCAGTCGCGACGGGACTAACCCCGAGCAGTACTTC. Amino acid sequence: CASSRDGTNPEQYF.

This sequence joins TRBV15 and TRBJ2-2, with no clear D. Trimming shortened V by 1 base and J by 4 bases, and 4 bases separated the two germline ends. This CDR3 has 13 residues. The germline V gene encodes CDR1 LNHNV and CDR2 YYDKDF (reference sequence). The CDR3 sequence is CATSRVGTGELFF. Written as DNA, the CDR3 is TGTGCCACCAGCAGAGTGGGCACCGGGGAGCTGTTTTTT.

The chain joins TRBV3-1 (or the pseudogene TRBV3-2) to TRBJ2-2, with TRBD2 as a possible D gene (6 bases). CDR3 length equals 14 residues. CDR1 and CDR2 (germline): LGHDT, YNNKEL (reference sequence). Trimming left V 4 bases short and J 13 bases short, with 19 bases between. Here the CDR3 reads CASSPNGGVLRLFF. The CDR3 DNA follows: TGTGCCAGCAGCCCCAACGGAGGGGTCCTACGGCTGTTTTTT.

The CDR3 bases are TGTGCCAGCAGCTTAGGCCCAGCGGGGTACGCGAACACCGGGGAGCTGTTTTTT. Amino acids: CASSLGPAGYANTGELFF. J is TRBJ2-2 and V is TRBV7-3; TRBD2 agrees at 7 bases. The ends lost 2 bases at V and 0 bases at J; junction bases unmatched: 9. The CDR3 consists of 18 residues. CDR1 is SGHTA and CDR2 is FQGTGA in the germline V gene.

The chain carries TRBV5-4 and TRBJ1-2; possibly TRBD1 for D (6 bases). V lost 0 bases and J 8 bases, leaving 11 bases between the germline ends. Germline V gene lookup returns CDR1 SGHNT and CDR2 YYREEE (reference sequence). The CDR3 is 13 residues long. The CDR3 is CASSLEQGGGYTF. CDR3 bases: TGTGCCAGCAGCTTGGAACAGGGAGGGGGCTACACCTTC.

V usage is TRBV15 and J usage is TRBJ1-5, with no clear D. CDR3 length: 13 residues. The germline V gene encodes CDR1 LNHNV and CDR2 YYDKDF (reference sequence). Trimming cost V 0 bases and J 7 bases, with 7 bases left between them. The CDR3 DNA sequence: TGTGCCACCAGCAGAGAAGGAAAACAGCCCCAGCATTTT. Translation gives CATSREGKQPQHF.

V and J are TRBV18 and TRBJ2-3; 13 nucleotides align to TRBD2. CDR1 and CDR2 from the germline V gene are KGHSH and LQKENI. CDR3 length equals 18 residues. J lost 5 bases, V lost 3 bases, and 11 bases had no gene match. The CDR3 DNA is TGTGCCAGCTCACCGGACTCGACTAGCGGGGGGTCAAAAGATACGCAGTATTTT. Protein: CASSPDSTSGGSKDTQYF.

This chain connects TRBV9 to TRBJ1-2; D not resolved. Trimming stripped 4 bases from V and 2 bases from J, with 12 bases between. Germline loops: CDR1 SGDLS, CDR2 YYNGEE. The CDR3 length is 14 residues. The CDR3 DNA follows: TGTGCCAGCAGCCCGCAGCCTAAAAACTATGGCTACACCTTC. Protein product: CASSPQPKNYGYTF.

The CDR3 reads CASSLAFRGEQYF. The CDR3, as DNA: TGTGCCAGCAGCTTAGCTTTCAGGGGCGAGCAGTACTTC. This chain links TRBV7-8 with TRBJ2-7; D is perhaps TRBD1 (6 bases). The V and J ends lost 0 bases and 6 bases respectively, with 9 bases between them. The CDR3 contains 13 residues. Germline CDR1 SGHVS, CDR2 FQNEAQ.

The chain links TRBV4-3 to TRBJ1-2, with TRBD1 as a possible D gene (5 bases). Trimming took off 0 bases at V and 7 bases at J, with 18 bases between the two ends. This CDR3 comprises 16 residues. CDR1 is LGHNA and CDR2 is YSLEER in the germline V gene. CDR3 amino acids: CASSQDRRRDSGGYTF. The CDR3 DNA is TGCGCCAGCAGCCAAGATCGACGGCGCGACAGCGGTGGCTACACCTTC.

V is TRBV25-1 and J is TRBJ2-5; possible D gene TRBD2, 6 bases. This CDR3 region has 15 residues. V was trimmed by 6 bases and J by 5 bases, leaving 19 bases between them. Germline assignment: CDR1 MGHDK and CDR2 SYGVNS. As DNA, the CDR3 is TGTGCCAGCAGCGAACACGGGGGTCCGTCGGAGACCCAGTACTTC. Translating gives CASSEHGGPSETQYF.

The chain combines TRBV27 with TRBJ2-6; possibly TRBD1 for D (5 bases). CDR1 MNHEY and CDR2 SMNVEV come from the germline V gene (reference sequence). The CDR3 extends over 20 amino acids. Trimming cost V 6 bases and J 0 bases, with 24 bases left between them. DNA for the CDR3: TGTGCCAGCAGCCAAAGGGGCCAATTGTTGTTAGCCTCTGGGGCCAACGTCCTGACTTTC. It encodes CASSQRGQLLLASGANVLTF.

This chain uses TRBV5-6 with TRBJ1-1; D not certain. The germline gives CDR1 SGHDT, CDR2 YYEEEE. The ends were cut back, 0 bases at V and 2 bases at J, with 8 bases in the middle. CDR3 length equals 14 residues. CDR3 loop: CASSLAVPNTEAFF. The DNA for the CDR3 is TGTGCCAGCAGCTTGGCGGTCCCAAACACTGAAGCTTTCTTT.

J is TRBJ2-7 and V is TRBV5-1, with a tentative D call TRBD1 (6 bases). The germline gives CDR1 SGHRS, CDR2 YFSETQ. The length of the CDR3 is 14 residues. V was pared by 0 bases and J by 3 bases, with 10 bases between. CDR3 nucleotide sequence: TGCGCCAGCAGCTTGGGGGCAGGGGACTACGAGCAGTACTTC. This codes for CASSLGAGDYEQYF.

This clone was seen a handful of times. CDR3 protein: CASREGSYEQYF. DNA of the CDR3: TGCGCCAGCAGGGAGGGTTCCTACGAGCAGTACTTC. The rearrangement joins TRBV5-1 to TRBJ2-7, with D perhaps TRBD2 (6 bases). The CDR3 sequence is 12 residues long. V lost 5 bases and J 1 base, leaving 7 bases between the germline ends. Germline V CDR1 and CDR2: SGHRS, YFSETQ.

The V gene is TRBV28, the J gene TRBJ1-4; D unclear. Germline V lookup: CDR1 MDHEN, CDR2 SYDVKM. V gave up 3 bases and J gave up 6 bases, with 11 bases separating them. This CDR3 has 14 residues. CDR3 sequence reads: CASSFGGQYEKLFF. The CDR3 DNA is TGTGCCAGCAGTTTTGGTGGCCAATATGAAAAACTGTTTTTT. The variable domain in full, completed from reference TRBV28 and TRBJ1-4, reads DVKVTQSSRYLVKRTGEKVFLECVQDMDHENMFWYRQDPGLGLRLIYFSYDVKMKEKGDIPEGYSVSREKKERFSLILESASTNQTSMYLCASSFGGQYEKLFFGSGTQLSVL.